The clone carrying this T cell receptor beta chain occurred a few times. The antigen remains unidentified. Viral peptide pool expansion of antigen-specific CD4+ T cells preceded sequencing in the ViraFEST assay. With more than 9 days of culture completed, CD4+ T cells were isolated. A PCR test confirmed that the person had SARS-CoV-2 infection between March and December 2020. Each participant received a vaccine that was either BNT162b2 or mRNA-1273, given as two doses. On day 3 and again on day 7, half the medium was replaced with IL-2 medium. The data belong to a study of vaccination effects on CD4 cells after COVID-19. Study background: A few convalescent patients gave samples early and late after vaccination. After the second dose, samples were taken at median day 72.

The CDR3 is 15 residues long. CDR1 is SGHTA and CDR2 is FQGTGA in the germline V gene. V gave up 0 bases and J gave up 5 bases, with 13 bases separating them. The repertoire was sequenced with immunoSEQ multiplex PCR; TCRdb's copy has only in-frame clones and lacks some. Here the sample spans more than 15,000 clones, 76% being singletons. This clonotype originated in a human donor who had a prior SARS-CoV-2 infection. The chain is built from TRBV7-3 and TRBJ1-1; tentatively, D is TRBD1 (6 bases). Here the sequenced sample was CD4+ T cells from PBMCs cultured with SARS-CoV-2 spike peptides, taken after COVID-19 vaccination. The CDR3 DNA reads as TGTGCCAGCAGCTTAACAGGGGGGGGCCATACTGAAGCTTTCTTT. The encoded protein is CASSLTGGGHTEAFF. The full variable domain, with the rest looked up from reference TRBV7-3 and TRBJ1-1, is GAGVSQTPSNKVTEKGKYVELRCDPISGHTALYWYRQSLGQGPEFLIYFQGTGAADDSGLPNDRFFAVRPEGSVSTLKIQRTERGDSAVYLCASSLTGGGHTEAFFGQGTRLTVV.